What follows are 30 T cell receptor beta chains derived from one specimen sequenced in a study of blood T cell repertoires in COVID-19. TCRdb's table, derived via immunoSEQ multiplex PCR, lists solely in-frame clones and lacks some. The table shows 150,000 to 200,000 clones, with 85% to 90% occurring only once. The specimen sequenced was peripheral blood. These receptors came from a man aged 35 to 55 with active or convalescent COVID-19.

In its sample, this clone was seen once. The chain links TRBV6-1 to TRBJ2-1; 9 bases line up with TRBD2. Germline CDR1 reads MNHNS; CDR2 reads SASEGT. The CDR3 runs to 16 residues. With V trimmed by 4 bases and J by 7 bases, 11 bases remained unmatched. CDR3 bases: TGTGCCAGCAGTGCCTGGGCGGGGGGGCCTCCGAATGAGCAGTTCTTC. As protein: CASSAWAGGPPNEQFF.

This chain joins TRBV7-3 and TRBJ2-1; no clear D. CDR1 is SGHTA, CDR2 FQGTGA, per germline. V was trimmed by 1 base and J by 8 bases, leaving 15 bases between them. The CDR3 has 15 residues. Here the CDR3 DNA reads TGTGCCAGCAGCTTAAGCAGTCTAGATGAGGATGAGCAGTTCTTC. This gives the protein CASSLSSLDEDEQFF.

The chain uses TRBV27 and TRBJ1-3; weak D call: TRBD1 (6 bases). V lost 5 bases and J 1 base, leaving 9 bases between the germline ends. Germline CDR1 and CDR2: MNHEY and SMNVEV (reference sequence). CDR3 length: 14 amino acids. The CDR3: CASSPRGSGNTIYF. CDR3 bases: TGTGCCAGCAGTCCCAGGGGTTCTGGAAACACCATATATTTT.

This clone was seen just once. This chain links TRBV30 with TRBJ1-2; D is unresolved. Germline CDR1 and CDR2: GTSNPN and SVGIG (reference sequence). V lost 0 bases to trimming and J lost 4 bases, with 9 bases between them. This CDR3 has 13 amino acids. The CDR3 nucleotides read TGTGCCTGGAGTGTACGGGATGCCTATGGCTACACCTTC. Protein: CAWSVRDAYGYTF.

J is TRBJ2-5 and V is TRBV4-1, with 7 nucleotides matching TRBD2. The CDR3 spans 14 residues. CDR1 and CDR2 (germline): MGHRA, YSYEKL. The J segment lost 5 bases and the V segment lost 3 bases, leaving 6 bases of the junction unmatched. The CDR3 sequence: CASSQTSPRETQYF. DNA of the CDR3: TGCGCCAGCAGCCAGACTAGCCCTAGGGAGACCCAGTACTTC.

The chain carries TRBV3-1 (or the pseudogene TRBV3-2) and TRBJ1-1, with 7 bases lining up with TRBD1. CDR3 length equals 16 residues. After removal of 4 bases from V and 1 base from J, the junction contained 9 bases not matched to a gene. Germline V gene sequence: CDR1 LGHDT, CDR2 YNNKEL (reference sequence). The CDR3 sequence: CASSLIPGTANTEAFF. The CDR3 coding sequence is TGTGCCAGCAGCCTGATACCCGGGACAGCGAACACTGAAGCTTTCTTT.

The chain links TRBV19 to TRBJ1-5; TRBD1 is a possible D gene (5 bases). V was pared by 1 base and J by 9 bases, with 10 bases between. The CDR3 sequence is 13 residues long. Germline-derived CDR1 and CDR2 are LNHDA and SQIVND (reference sequence). For the CDR3, the DNA is TGTGCCAGTAGTATAGTCGGCAGGGCGCCCCAGCATTTT. Its translation is CASSIVGRAPQHF. The entire variable domain, with the rest obtained from reference TRBV19 and TRBJ1-5, is as follows: DGGITQSPKYLFRKEGQNVTLSCEQNLNHDAMYWYRQDPGQGLRLIYYSQIVNDFQKGDIAEGYSVSREKKESFPLTVTSAQKNPTAFYLCASSIVGRAPQHFGDGTRLSIL.

The gene calls are TRBV6-1 and TRBJ2-1; TRBD2 agrees at 10 bases. Trimming took 2 bases from V and 7 from J; bases not matched to a gene: 8. CDR3 length: 16 amino acids. Germline CDR1 and CDR2: MNHNS and SASEGT. This CDR3 is CASSENGAGGPNEQFF. The CDR3 DNA is TGTGCCAGCAGTGAAAACGGAGCGGGGGGGCCTAATGAGCAGTTCTTC.

The chain recombines TRBV14 with TRBJ2-7, with 7 positions matching TRBD1. Germline V gene data show CDR1 as SGHDN and CDR2 as FVKESK. J was trimmed by 6 bases and V by 1 base; bases with no gene match: 6. The CDR3 totals 14 residues. The CDR3 spells CASSQVTGDPEQYF. The CDR3 DNA is TGTGCCAGCAGCCAAGTAACAGGGGATCCCGAGCAGTACTTC.

This chain links TRBV6-2 or TRBV6-3 with TRBJ2-7; a weak D match, TRBD1 (7 bases). Looked up from germline, CDR1 is MNHEY and CDR2 is SVGEGT. The CDR3 covers 15 residues. V shed 5 bases and J shed 4 bases, with 18 bases lying between them. The CDR3 reads CASSGGTASAYEQYF. The CDR3 DNA sequence: TGTGCCAGCAGTGGAGGGACAGCCTCAGCGTACGAGCAGTACTTC.

The rearrangement uses TRBV4-3 and TRBJ2-2, with 12 bases aligning to TRBD2. CDR3 size: 19 residues. V lost 0 bases and J lost 3; bases outside the gene matches: 8. CDR1 LGHNA and CDR2 YSLEER come from the germline V gene. CDR3 sequence reads: CASSQESVLAGGHTGELFF. CDR3 bases: TGCGCCAGCAGCCAAGAATCGGTACTAGCGGGGGGCCACACCGGGGAGCTGTTTTTT.

V and J are TRBV7-8 and TRBJ2-2; 7 bases map to TRBD1. Trimming at V came to 4 bases and at J to 6 bases, leaving 5 bases not matched to a gene. CDR1 and CDR2 (germline): SGHVS, FQNEAQ. The CDR3 is 14 amino acids. The CDR3 bases are TGTGCCAGCAGCTCAATCGACAGGGCCGGGGAGCTGTTTTTT. This gives the protein CASSSIDRAGELFF. Looking up the rest from reference TRBV7-8 and TRBJ2-2 gives the full variable domain: GAGVSQSPRYKVAKRGQDVALRCDPISGHVSLFWYQQALGQGPEFLTYFQNEAQLDKSGLPSDRFFAERPEGSVSTLKIQRTQQEDSAVYLCASSSIDRAGELFFGEGSRLTVL.

With respect to this clone: A read error may produce the germline difference seen at one junction end. The V call is TRBV15, the J call TRBJ1-3; D is ambiguous. From germline, CDR1 is LNHNV and CDR2 YYDKDF (reference sequence). This CDR3 region has 14 residues. DNA of the CDR3: TGTGCCACCAGTAGAGAGAGGGAGGGAAACACCATATATTTT. Translated, it gives CATSREREGNTIYF.

J is TRBJ2-1 and V is TRBV7-2; 11 nucleotides line up with TRBD2. Germline CDR1 SGHTA, CDR2 FQGNSA. The CDR3 contains 14 residues. After removal of 5 bases from V and 6 bases from J, the junction contained 3 bases not matched to a gene. CDR3: CASSTSGGRNEQFF. The CDR3 bases are TGTGCCAGCAGCACTAGCGGGGGCCGCAATGAGCAGTTCTTC. Full variable domain (rest looked up from reference TRBV7-2 and TRBJ2-1): GAGVSQSPSNKVTEKGKDVELRCDPISGHTALYWYRQSLGQGLEFLIYFQGNSAPDKSGLPSDRFSAERTGGSVSTLTIQRTQQEDSAVYLCASSTSGGRNEQFFGPGTRLTVL.

This clone showed up just once. The V gene is TRBV27, the J gene TRBJ1-3, with 7 positions matching TRBD1. The germline gives CDR1 MNHEY, CDR2 SMNVEV (reference sequence). The V gene end was trimmed by 5 bases and the J gene end by 2 bases; junction bases not matched to a gene: 3. This CDR3 comprises 14 residues. The CDR3 DNA follows: TGTGCCAGCAGTAGAACAGGGGCTGGAAACACCATATATTTT. Residues: CASSRTGAGNTIYF.

The chain links TRBV9 to TRBJ2-2, with a possible D match to TRBD2 (5 bases). CDR1 and CDR2 (germline): SGDLS, YYNGEE. Trimming took off 2 bases at V and 7 bases at J, with 9 bases between the two ends. The CDR3 runs 13 residues. CDR3: CASSVGRGGELFF. In DNA form, the CDR3 reads TGTGCCAGCAGCGTCGGTCGGGGCGGGGAGCTGTTTTTT.

The chain uses TRBV25-1 and TRBJ1-2; D unresolved. V lost 1 base and J lost 4, with 13 bases in between. Germline V gene sequence: CDR1 MGHDK, CDR2 SYGVNS. This CDR3 has 15 amino acids. Here the CDR3 DNA reads TGTGCCAGCAGTGAATCGTCGGGAGTTTCCTATGGCTACACCTTC. It is translated as CASSESSGVSYGYTF.

The J gene is TRBJ1-2, the V gene TRBV4-1; the D gene is possibly TRBD1 (5 bases). V was clipped by 1 base and J by 7 bases, with 13 bases between them. Germline V gene data show CDR1 as MGHRA and CDR2 as YSYEKL. The CDR3 covers 14 residues. The CDR3 sequence: CASSQAPGLGGYTF. CDR3 nucleotide sequence: TGCGCCAGCAGCCAAGCCCCAGGGTTGGGTGGCTACACCTTC.

This sequence joins TRBV14 and TRBJ2-7; the D gene is possibly TRBD2 (5 bases). The CDR3 is 13 amino acids. The V gene lost 6 bases and the J gene lost 9 bases, with 18 bases spanning the gap. Germline CDR1 reads SGHDN; CDR2 reads FVKESK. The CDR3 region has the DNA TGTGCCAGCAGTACCGGGCCCCTAAGCGGGCAGTACTTC. This codes for CASSTGPLSGQYF.

The chain recombines TRBV6-5 with TRBJ2-3; 11 nucleotides agree with TRBD2. Per the germline V gene, CDR1 is MNHEY and CDR2 is SVGAGI. V shed 11 bases, J shed 1 base, and the junction held 5 bases outside the gene matches. This CDR3 has 14 amino acids. The CDR3 spells CAGRLAGRTDTQYF. CDR3 nucleotide sequence: TGTGCCGGAAGACTAGCGGGGCGCACAGATACGCAGTATTTT.

The rearrangement joins TRBV5-1 to TRBJ2-1, with 7 bases matching TRBD1. The ends lost 4 bases at V and 4 bases at J; junction bases unmatched: 5. The germline V gene has CDR1 SGHRS and CDR2 YFSETQ. The CDR3 sequence is 14 residues long. The CDR3 DNA is TGCGCCAGCAGCCCTCGGACAGGATACAATGAGCAGTTCTTC. Translation: CASSPRTGYNEQFF.

The chain combines TRBV11-3 with TRBJ1-6; no clear D gene. The CDR3 extends over 15 amino acids. V shed 0 bases and J shed 7 bases, with 10 bases lying between them. Per the germline V gene, CDR1 is SGHNT and CDR2 is YENEEA. CDR3 in DNA: TGTGCCAGCAGCTTAGATAGTGCTCGAAATTCACCCCTCCACTTT. It translates to CASSLDSARNSPLHF.

The J gene is TRBJ1-1, the V gene TRBV18; D call uncertain. Germline CDR1 reads KGHSH; CDR2 reads LQKENI. The V end lost 1 base, the J end lost 3 bases, and 12 bases lay between the germline ends. This CDR3 is built from 15 residues. The CDR3 DNA follows: TGTGCCAGCTCACCACGGAGGGTAGTCGACACTGAAGCTTTCTTT. Translation: CASSPRRVVDTEAFF.

This chain uses TRBV5-5 with TRBJ1-3; TRBD1 matches at 8 bases. The germline gives CDR1 SGHKS, CDR2 YYEKEE (reference sequence). There are 14 residues in the CDR3. V was pared by 4 bases and J by 4 bases, with 4 bases of the junction left unmatched. The CDR3 DNA is TGTGCCAGCAGCATCACAGGGGGGGGAAACACCATATATTTT. This codes for CASSITGGGNTIYF.

Here the CDR3 reads CASSLLSSGGAFSYEQYF. The CDR3 nucleotides read TGTGCCAGCAGCTTGCTCTCTAGCGGGGGGGCTTTCTCCTACGAGCAGTACTTC. The chain couples TRBV5-8 to TRBJ2-7; TRBD2 aligns across 12 bases. The CDR3 spans 18 residues. Per the germline V gene, CDR1 is SGHTS and CDR2 is YDEGEE. V shed 1 base, J shed 0 bases, and the junction held 8 bases outside the gene matches.

This clone was observed once. The gene calls are TRBV19 and TRBJ1-5; TRBD1 matches at 8 bases. This CDR3 is built from 15 residues. The germline V gene encodes CDR1 LNHDA and CDR2 SQIVND (reference sequence). V was pared by 9 bases and J by 8 bases, with 15 bases of the junction left unmatched. The DNA of the CDR3 is TGTGCCAGCTGCCCAAGCGGGACAGGTCATAAGCCCCAGCATTTT. This sequence encodes CASCPSGTGHKPQHF.

The V gene is TRBV28, the J gene TRBJ1-1; no clear D. The germline V gene has CDR1 MDHEN and CDR2 SYDVKM. Trimming pared 1 base from V and 7 bases from J, leaving 13 bases between. CDR3 length: 14 residues. The CDR3 nucleotides read TGTGCCAGCAGTTTATTGGGGAGAAGGAATGAAGCTTTCTTT. This codes for CASSLLGRRNEAFF.

This chain links TRBV19 with TRBJ2-5; 7 positions agree with TRBD1. CDR1 LNHDA and CDR2 SQIVND come from the germline V gene (reference sequence). V trimming: 9 bases; J trimming: 5 bases; junction bases outside the gene matches: 12. This CDR3 region has 14 residues. In DNA form, the CDR3 reads TGTGCCAGCCGGAGGCCAGGGGGAAGGGAGACCCAGTACTTC. Residues: CASRRPGGRETQYF.

The J gene is TRBJ1-5, the V gene TRBV2; 8 bases are shared with TRBD1. The CDR3 is 13 amino acids. From germline, CDR1 is SNHLY and CDR2 FYNNEI. With 8 bases clipped from V and 7 bases from J, the junction kept 7 bases outside the gene matches. Here the CDR3 reads CASVGQASQPQHF. CDR3 sequence (DNA): TGTGCCAGCGTGGGACAGGCGTCCCAGCCCCAGCATTTT.

The rearrangement joins TRBV5-1 to TRBJ2-1, with a tentative D call TRBD2 (6 bases). The CDR3 is made up of 15 amino acids. Trimming left V 4 bases short and J 10 bases short, with 21 bases between. CDR1 is SGHRS and CDR2 is YFSETQ in the germline V gene. In DNA, the CDR3 is TGCGCCAGCAGCACGGGTGGGAGCCACGGAGGGGAGCAGTTCTTC. Translation: CASSTGGSHGGEQFF.